Listed below are T cell receptor beta chains from one sample, sequenced in a study of identical twins. MiXCR was run by TCRdb on the 5' RACE reads, yielding one entry per CDR3 protein. The sample lists 650,000 to 750,000 distinct CDR3 sequences, 21% occurring once. This same sample was also taken into another study, of T cells expressing NK-cell markers.

What was sequenced was PBMCs. These receptors were obtained from a woman aged 18-29 years in good health. Each CDR3 is given with its conserved first and last residue. Fields, in order: V gene, CDR3 length, clone size, J gene, D gene, CDR3 protein, CDR3 DNA. The D gene is left open where the match is weak. The size of a clone is reported for some rows only, either as once, few or many, or as a class for expanded clones.

TRBV4-2,18,.,TRBJ2-6,TRBD2,CASSQGTSGGSGANVLTF,TGTGCCAGCAGCCAAGGCACTAGCGGGGGCTCTGGGGCCAACGTCCTGACTTTC
TRBV29-1,12,.,TRBJ2-5,.,CSVIGIQETQYF,TGCAGCGTAATAGGTATTCAAGAGACCCAGTACTTC
TRBV9,12,many,TRBJ2-1,.,CASSVVGGEQFF,TGTGCCAGCAGCGTAGTAGGGGGGGAACAGTTCTTC
TRBV6-1,14,.,TRBJ2-1,.,CASSRRDIRDEQFF,TGTGCCAGCAGTCGCCGAGACATTAGGGATGAGCAGTTCTTC
TRBV10-2,15,few,TRBJ2-3,.,CASSESDGRGDTQYF,TGCGCCAGCAGTGAGTCAGACGGCAGGGGAGATACGCAGTATTTT
TRBV5-1,14,few,TRBJ2-5,TRBD1,CASSLNRGLETQYF,TGCGCCAGCAGCTTGAACAGGGGGCTGGAGACCCAGTACTTC
TRBV24-1,14,.,TRBJ2-5,.,CATSDSGGEETQYF,TGTGCCACCAGTGATAGCGGAGGAGAGGAGACCCAGTACTTC
TRBV2,15,few,TRBJ2-3,TRBD2,CASSEEDGRTDTQYF,TGTGCCAGCAGTGAAGAGGACGGGAGGACAGATACGCAGTATTTT
TRBV11-3,16,few,TRBJ2-1,.,CASSLEARGDYNEQFF,TGTGCCAGCAGCTTAGAGGCGCGAGGCGACTACAATGAGCAGTTCTTC
TRBV12-3/TRBV12-4,15,.,TRBJ2-3,TRBD2,CASSRGTSLRDTQYF,TGTGCCAGCAGTCGCGGGACTAGCCTTCGGGATACGCAGTATTTT
TRBV6-1,12,.,TRBJ2-5,.,CASWRGGETQYF,TGTGCCAGCTGGAGGGGGGGAGAGACCCAGTACTTC
TRBV7-2,14,few,TRBJ2-3,.,CASSLGHAGDTQYF,TGTGCCAGCAGCTTAGGTCATGCGGGAGATACGCAGTATTTT
TRBV5-1,13,many,TRBJ2-7,.,CASSLVGLWEQYF,TGCGCCAGCAGCTTGGTCGGCTTATGGGAGCAGTACTTC
TRBV9,16,few,TRBJ2-2,.,CASSPRLGGGTGELFF,TGTGCCAGCAGCCCCCGGTTGGGCGGAGGCACCGGGGAGCTGTTTTTT
TRBV20-1,14,many,TRBJ2-1,TRBD2,CSASRDYPYNEQFF,TGCAGTGCTTCACGGGACTATCCCTACAATGAGCAGTTCTTC
TRBV9,13,few,TRBJ2-3,TRBD1,CASSVDRDVTQYF,TGTGCCAGCAGCGTCGACAGGGACGTTACGCAGTATTTT
TRBV28,15,.,TRBJ2-7,TRBD2,CASRATSGGAAEQYF,TGTGCCAGCAGGGCGACTAGCGGGGGGGCCGCCGAGCAGTACTTC
TRBV13,14,many,TRBJ2-7,.,CASSLGYRDREQYF,TGTGCCAGCAGCTTAGGCTACAGGGATCGCGAGCAGTACTTC
TRBV5-6,12,.,TRBJ2-1,TRBD1,CASGQVGVAKFF,TGTGCCAGCGGACAGGTGGGGGTCGCAAAGTTCTTC
TRBV5-1,17,.,TRBJ2-7,TRBD2,CASSPGPRGTSPHEQYF,TGCGCCAGCAGCCCGGGGCCCAGAGGGACTAGCCCCCACGAGCAGTACTTC
TRBV29-1,13,many,TRBJ2-3,.,CSVEQATGSSQYF,TGCAGCGTTGAGCAGGCGACAGGTTCATCGCAGTATTTT
TRBV3-1,16,few,TRBJ2-3,.,CASSQGPAGLTDTQYF,TGTGCCAGCAGCCAAGGTCCGGCGGGTCTCACAGATACGCAGTATTTT
TRBV6-5,15,.,TRBJ1-5,.,CASSYSPGPNQPQHF,TGTGCCAGCAGTTACTCCCCAGGGCCCAATCAGCCCCAGCATTTT
TRBV7-2,16,.,TRBJ2-1,TRBD1,CASSSRRGQGTNEQFF,TGTGCCAGCAGCTCCCGGCGAGGACAGGGCACAAATGAGCAGTTCTTC
TRBV12-3/TRBV12-4,15,.,TRBJ2-5,TRBD1,CASSLTGGLGETQYF,TGTGCCAGCAGTTTAACAGGGGGCTTGGGAGAGACCCAGTACTTC